The 21 T cell receptor beta chains reported below all come from one sample, sequenced in a study of shared clonotypes between healthy human individuals. TCRdb's table, derived via immunoSEQ multiplex PCR, lists solely in-frame clones and lacks some. There are about 2.2 million clones in the sample; about 94% occur only once, and approximately 1.6% lies in the top ten. CD8 cells regarded as naive lacked CD45RO, were positively chosen for CCR7, and omitted terminally differentiated effector memory CD45RA+ cells. The sequencing input was naive CD8+ T cells from PBMCs. The receptor source for this set is a man younger than 35 in good health. Some clones in this sample may be carry-over from other donors' samples.

The chain joins TRBV4-1 to TRBJ2-5; 7 bases align to TRBD1. The junction had 7 bases not matched to a gene; V was cut back by 4 bases and J by 2 bases. The CDR3 length is 15 residues. Germline loops: CDR1 MGHRA, CDR2 YSYEKL. In nucleotides, the CDR3 is TGCGCCAGCAGCCGGCAGGACAGGCCTCAAGAGACCCAGTACTTC. Protein sequence: CASSRQDRPQETQYF.

This chain connects TRBV7-9 to TRBJ1-2; the match to TRBD1 covers 7 bases. V shed 5 bases and J 3 bases; nucleotides not matched to a gene: 12. The germline V gene encodes CDR1 SEHNR and CDR2 FQNEAQ (reference sequence). The CDR3 runs 16 residues. In DNA, the CDR3 is TGTGCCAGCAGCCTAGGGACAGCTGAATTTTACTATGGCTACACCTTC. Protein: CASSLGTAEFYYGYTF.

V usage is TRBV6-1 and J usage is TRBJ1-2, with D unresolved. V was cut by 2 bases and J by 2 bases, with 6 bases left in between. CDR3 length equals 13 residues. CDR1 MNHNS and CDR2 SASEGT come from the germline V gene. CDR3: CASSEKANYGYTF. The CDR3 DNA sequence: TGTGCCAGCAGTGAAAAGGCGAACTATGGCTACACCTTC.

The J gene is TRBJ2-7, the V gene TRBV6-1; D remains ambiguous. The germline V and J ends were trimmed by 2 bases and 6 bases, with 14 bases remaining between them. This CDR3 is built from 14 residues. CDR1 is MNHNS and CDR2 is SASEGT in the germline V gene. The CDR3 DNA sequence: TGTGCCAGCAGTGAAAGGTCAGCAGGCCCCGAGCAGTACTTC. This translates into CASSERSAGPEQYF.

The chain is built from TRBV28 and TRBJ2-5; perhaps TRBD1 as D (6 bases). Germline V gene lookup returns CDR1 MDHEN and CDR2 SYDVKM. The CDR3 sequence is 13 residues long. Trimming removed 6 bases from V and 8 bases from J, with 16 bases in between. This chain's CDR3 is CASSETAGATQYF. CDR3 nucleotide sequence: TGTGCCAGCAGCGAAACCGCAGGGGCAACCCAGTACTTC.

DNA for the CDR3: TGTGCCAGCAGTCCCGGGACAGGGTCCTATGGCTACACCTTC. It encodes CASSPGTGSYGYTF. The chain couples TRBV6-5 to TRBJ1-2, with 9 bases aligning to TRBD1. Looked up from germline, CDR1 is MNHEY and CDR2 is SVGAGI. Trimming cost V 5 bases and J 4 bases; bases outside gene matches: 5. The CDR3 loop spans 14 amino acids.

This chain joins TRBV27 and TRBJ2-5; D ambiguous. Trimming pared 6 bases from V and 2 bases from J, leaving 10 bases between. This CDR3 is 13 amino acids long. Germline V gene sequence: CDR1 MNHEY, CDR2 SMNVEV (reference sequence). Written as DNA, the CDR3 is TGTGCCAGCAGCCTGATAGCACAAGAGACCCAGTACTTC. The encoded protein is CASSLIAQETQYF.

The chain is built from TRBV27 and TRBJ2-7, with 8 bases fitting TRBD2. This CDR3 is built from 16 residues. The V segment lost 0 bases and the J segment 2 bases; nucleotides outside the gene matches: 6. The germline V gene has CDR1 MNHEY and CDR2 SMNVEV (reference sequence). The CDR3 protein is CASSLSQAGATYEQYF. The CDR3 coding sequence is TGTGCCAGCAGTTTATCGCAAGCGGGAGCGACCTACGAGCAGTACTTC.

The chain employs TRBV19 and TRBJ2-7; D possibly corresponds to TRBD1 (6 bases). V was cut by 5 bases and J by 10 bases, with 12 bases left in between. This CDR3 comprises 11 residues. Germline V CDR1 and CDR2: LNHDA, SQIVND (reference sequence). CDR3 DNA sequence: TGTGCCAGTAGTGTCCCGGGACAACAGTACTTC. Its protein is CASSVPGQQYF.

Concerning this clone: Given a much more abundant clone one base away, this may be a read error. The chain carries TRBV7-8 and TRBJ2-5; no clear D gene. Germline V gene sequence: CDR1 SGHVS, CDR2 FQNEAQ. V lost 1 base, J lost 5 bases, and 5 bases lay in between. The CDR3 length is 12 residues. CDR3 loop: CASSLDRETQYF. The CDR3 nucleotides read TGTGCCAGCAGCTTAGACCGGGAGACCCAGTACTTC.

This clone was seen only once. This chain connects TRBV5-4 to TRBJ2-2; D not resolved. Germline CDR1 and CDR2: SGHNT and YYREEE (reference sequence). Trimming stripped 2 bases from V and 2 bases from J, with 7 bases between. The CDR3 runs to 14 residues. The CDR3 DNA sequence: TGTGCCAGCAGCTTACTTGACAACACCGGGGAGCTGTTTTTT. The encoded protein is CASSLLDNTGELFF.

Comments on this clone: The identical CDR3 is also encoded by other nucleotide sequences in the sample. This chain connects TRBV4-1 to TRBJ2-1, with TRBD2 as a possible D gene (6 bases). Germline V gives CDR1 MGHRA, CDR2 YSYEKL. This CDR3 is 15 amino acids long. Trimming shortened V by 1 base and J by 0 bases, and 7 bases separated the two germline ends. The CDR3 DNA follows: TGCGCCAGCAGCCAAGTGACTAGCTCCTACAATGAGCAGTTCTTC. This gives the protein CASSQVTSSYNEQFF.

This chain uses TRBV2 with TRBJ1-5; no firm D call. The CDR3 is 16 amino acids. The V gene's germline CDR1 is SNHLY and CDR2 FYNNEI. V gave up 0 bases and J gave up 2 bases, with 11 bases separating them. The CDR3 region is CASSEASGQGNQPQHF. The DNA for the CDR3 is TGTGCCAGCAGTGAAGCTTCTGGGCAGGGCAATCAGCCCCAGCATTTT.

V is TRBV4-1 and J is TRBJ2-3; D may match TRBD1 or TRBD2 (7 bases each). The germline gives CDR1 MGHRA, CDR2 YSYEKL. Trimming removed 0 bases at V and 1 base at J, with 20 bases between. CDR3 size: 19 residues. The chain's CDR3 is CASSQEGPGGEGRTDTQYF. CDR3 DNA sequence: TGCGCCAGCAGCCAAGAAGGCCCAGGGGGGGAGGGGCGCACAGATACGCAGTATTTT.

The rearrangement joins TRBV5-1 to TRBJ2-7, with D possibly matching TRBD1 (6 bases). The CDR3 extends over 13 amino acids. Germline V CDR1 and CDR2: SGHRS, YFSETQ. Between the trimmed V and J ends, which lost 2 bases and 4 bases, there was a span of 10 bases. CDR3 DNA: TGCGCCAGCAGCTTCGGACAGAGGTACGAGCAGTACTTC. Translated, it gives CASSFGQRYEQYF.

V usage is TRBV4-3 and J usage is TRBJ2-7; no clear D. Germline-derived CDR1 and CDR2 are LGHNA and YSLEER. V was clipped by 0 bases and J by 1 base, with 13 bases between them. This CDR3 region has 16 residues. The CDR3 region is CASSQDLWVRSYEQYF. CDR3 DNA: TGCGCCAGCAGCCAAGATTTATGGGTCAGGTCCTACGAGCAGTACTTC.

The rearrangement uses TRBV4-1 and TRBJ2-7, with a possible D match to TRBD1 (5 bases). Deletions cut 0 bases from V and 7 bases from J, with 16 bases between. This CDR3 region has 15 residues. The germline CDR1 and CDR2 sequences are MGHRA and YSYEKL. The CDR3 DNA reads as TGCGCCAGCAGCCAAGATCTCGGCAGGGTGAGGGAGCAGTACTTC. This gives the protein CASSQDLGRVREQYF.

The J gene is TRBJ2-1, the V gene TRBV29-1; perhaps TRBD1 as D (5 bases). This CDR3 region has 13 residues. CDR1 and CDR2 (germline): SQVTM, ANQGSEA. Trimming took 7 bases from V and 4 from J, leaving 14 bases between them. CDR3 protein: CSGRKGVYNEQFF. CDR3 coding DNA: TGCAGCGGCCGCAAAGGGGTGTACAATGAGCAGTTCTTC.

This clone appeared a single time. The chain recombines TRBV7-6 with TRBJ2-7, with 9 nucleotides matching TRBD2. The germline V gene has CDR1 SGHVS and CDR2 FNYEAQ. This CDR3 contains 16 residues. V lost 7 bases to trimming and J lost 6 bases; unmatched junction nucleotides: 16. This chain's CDR3 is CASTPEVAGESGEQYF. The CDR3 DNA follows: TGTGCCAGCACCCCGGAGGTAGCGGGAGAATCCGGCGAGCAGTACTTC.

CDR3 loop: CASSLGTVTEAFF. The CDR3 DNA follows: TGTGCCAGCAGCTTAGGGACGGTCACTGAAGCTTTCTTT. This chain joins TRBV7-6 and TRBJ1-1; no firm D call. The CDR3 totals 13 residues. Germline-derived CDR1 and CDR2 are SGHVS and FNYEAQ. V was pared by 1 base and J by 4 bases, with 7 bases between.

This clone was detected once. In nucleotides, the CDR3 is TGTGCCAGCAGCGTAAGCGGGGGGGCGCCAGATACGCAGTATTTT. Its protein is CASSVSGGAPDTQYF. The rearrangement uses TRBV9 and TRBJ2-3; 10 nucleotides match TRBD2. The CDR3 sequence is 15 residues long. Germline CDR1 and CDR2: SGDLS and YYNGEE. V was clipped by 1 base and J by 4 bases; unmatched bases: 3.